This record looks at one TCR beta chain sequence and its context. This clonotype was seen ten or more times. No antigen is known for it. No base quality values were provided; no much bigger clone lies one nucleotide off. Amplification of TCR beta CDR3 regions was carried out from RNA transcripts. The first round of RT-PCR for the TCR CDR3 was performed with the HTBI primer set and the Qiagen OneStep RT-PCR kit. Libraries were constructed in a second round of multiplex PCR, after which size selection and purification were performed. Paired-end sequencing of the libraries was performed with 100 bp reads on an Illumina HiSeq2000. The study's processing was this. SOAPnuke was used to process the raw data, with reads discarded if the reads contained adapters or uncalled bases, had a mean Phred below 15, or lacked an exact constant-primer or identifier match. COPE v1.2.5 was used to merge high-quality paired reads, and clonotypes were defined as unique nucleotide sequences. MiTCR v1.1 was used to align the clonotypes against IMGT TRBV, TRBD and TRBJ reference segments. The analysis was restricted to V-J combinations with a frequency above 0.0001, which together covered about 99% of the repertoires. The TCS score was defined as the ratio of F50 (clonal expansion) to E x V (chaos), calculated using BLOSUM62-based TCRdist between CDR3 peptides within each V-J. Welch's t-statistics and random forest reduced approximately 520 V-J features to roughly 13, which were used in a naive Bayes classifier (R e1071). The raw public reads went through TCRdb reprocessing: fastp at Q25, MiXCR clone calling, in-frame beta chains kept. CDR3 protein sequences are deduplicated, and each keeps its most common genes and DNA. Clone size and V and J calls follow TCRdb, not the original study. For this sample the table gives about 580,000 distinct CDR3 sequences, of which approximately 14% were detected only once. The top ten constitute almost 6% of the sample.

Hyperthyroidism patients were newly diagnosed, with disease duration under 2 months, and aged 18 to 65 years. Patients with uncontrolled infections, other autoimmune diseases, pregnancy or lactation were excluded. Diagnoses relied on clinical symptoms, serum thyroxine and TRAb, thyroid ultrasound and orbital computed tomography. Blood from progressor patients was drawn when they were first diagnosed with hyperthyroidism, before any ophthalmopathy symptoms appeared. PBMCs were separated from 7.5 to 10 ml of fresh peripheral blood using Ficoll-Paque density gradient centrifugation. Patients classed as progressors first received a Graves' hyperthyroidism diagnosis and then went on to develop ophthalmopathy during follow-up. Total RNA was extracted using Trizol reagent, and RNA quality was assessed on an Agilent 2100 Bioanalyzer. This sample is drawn from a study of T cells in Graves' hyperthyroidism and ophthalmopathy (dated by TCRdb to between 2018 and 2021). For context, the study as a whole: Peripheral blood was sampled at the time of initial diagnosis, prior to any treatment. Whether ophthalmopathy could be predicted prospectively was tested in an independent validation cohort made up of under 20 hyperthyroidism patients plus 17 patients who later progressed to ophthalmopathy. For training and testing, the approximately 97 patients in the discovery cohort were randomly divided in a 7:3 ratio. After sampling, hyperthyroidism patients received methimazole starting at 30 mg daily, and ophthalmopathy patients received high-dose intravenous methylprednisolone. To identify distinguishing TCR V-J signatures, a discovery cohort of 95 to 100 patients was used, comprising 43 with Graves' ophthalmopathy and around 60 with stable Graves' hyperthyroidism. Thyroid tissue and blood T-cell repertoires from about six Graves' hyperthyroidism patients were also compared in the study. TCR Vbeta CDR3 sequencing of approximately 140 peripheral blood samples (approximately 44 ophthalmopathy, roughly 72 hyperthyroidism and approximately 17 progressor patients) is reported in the paper.

The germline V gene encodes CDR1 SGHVS and CDR2 FNYEAQ. Inclusive of the bounding cysteine and phenylalanine, the CDR3 is 16 residues long. The entry retains the CDR3 DNA only, 48 bases that are in frame from base 1. V is cut by 6 bases and J by 7 bases, and the space between the germline ends is 21 bases. Overall study results and their limits: Most expanded thyroid clonotypes (frequency above 0.001) were also found in blood, which suggests that blood repertoires may mirror thyroid immune responses. In validation, progression to ophthalmopathy was predicted by the model with roughly 69% sensitivity and just over 72% specificity, a median of 6.5 months before onset. A model built on a 13 V-J signature distinguished ophthalmopathy from stable hyperthyroidism, reaching about 88% sensitivity and about 81% specificity in cross-validation and 80%/75% in testing. Sample size was not statistically predetermined, and blinding of investigators to group allocation was not performed.

The sequence joins TRBV7-6 to TRBJ2-2; the D gene cannot be resolved reliably. The clonotype comes from a woman in her thirties with Graves' hyperthyroidism that later progressed to Graves' ophthalmopathy. Sequencing used blood. The nucleotide sequence is TGTGCCAGCAGATTAAGAAAACTTATTCCGGACGGGGAGCTGTTTTTT. Translation gives CASRLRKLIPDGELFF. Full variable domain (CDR3 extended with the reference TRBV7-6 and TRBJ2-2 proteins): GAGVSQSPRYKVTKRGQDVALRCDPISGHVSLYWYRQALGQGPEFLTYFNYEAQQDKSGLPNDRFSAERPEGSISTLTIQRTEQRDSAMYRCASRLRKLIPDGELFFGEGSRLTVL.